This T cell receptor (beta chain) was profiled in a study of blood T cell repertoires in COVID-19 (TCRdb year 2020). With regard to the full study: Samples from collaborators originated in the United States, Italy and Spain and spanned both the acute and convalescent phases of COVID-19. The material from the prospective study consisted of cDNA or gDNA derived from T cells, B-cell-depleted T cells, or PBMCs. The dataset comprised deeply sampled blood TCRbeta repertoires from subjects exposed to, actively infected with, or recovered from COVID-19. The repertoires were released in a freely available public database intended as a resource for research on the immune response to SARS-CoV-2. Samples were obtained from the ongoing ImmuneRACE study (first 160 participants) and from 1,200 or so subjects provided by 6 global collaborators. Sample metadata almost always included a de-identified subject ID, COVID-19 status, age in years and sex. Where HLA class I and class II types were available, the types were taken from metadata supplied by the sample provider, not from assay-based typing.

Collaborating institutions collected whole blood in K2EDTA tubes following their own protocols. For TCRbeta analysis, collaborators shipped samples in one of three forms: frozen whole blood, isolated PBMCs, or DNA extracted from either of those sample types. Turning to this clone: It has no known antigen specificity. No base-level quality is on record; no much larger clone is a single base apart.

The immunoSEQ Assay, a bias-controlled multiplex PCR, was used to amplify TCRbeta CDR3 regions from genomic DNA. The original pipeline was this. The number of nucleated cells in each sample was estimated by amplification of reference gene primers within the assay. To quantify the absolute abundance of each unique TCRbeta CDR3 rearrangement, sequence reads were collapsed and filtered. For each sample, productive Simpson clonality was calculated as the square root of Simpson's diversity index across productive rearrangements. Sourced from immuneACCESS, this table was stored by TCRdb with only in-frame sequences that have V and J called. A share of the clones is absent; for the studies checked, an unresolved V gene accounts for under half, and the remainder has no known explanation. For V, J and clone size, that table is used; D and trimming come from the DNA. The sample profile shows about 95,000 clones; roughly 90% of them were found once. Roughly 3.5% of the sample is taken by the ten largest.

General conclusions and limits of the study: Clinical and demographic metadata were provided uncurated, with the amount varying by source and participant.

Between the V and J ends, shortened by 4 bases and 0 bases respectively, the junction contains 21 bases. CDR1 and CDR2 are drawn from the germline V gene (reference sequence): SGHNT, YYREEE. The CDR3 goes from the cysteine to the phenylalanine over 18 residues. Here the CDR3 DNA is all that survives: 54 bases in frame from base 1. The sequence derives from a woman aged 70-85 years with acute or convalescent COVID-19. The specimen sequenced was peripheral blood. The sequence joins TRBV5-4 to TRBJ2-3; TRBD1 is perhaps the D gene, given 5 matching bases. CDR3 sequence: CASSQGLVRTTSTDTQYF. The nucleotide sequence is TGTGCCAGCAGCCAGGGATTAGTCAGGACAACTAGCACAGATACGCAGTATTTT.